This T cell receptor (beta chain) was profiled in a study of T cell responses to AZD1222 COVID-19 vaccine. Points from the study as a whole: The repertoires were collected only after the peak T cell response.

Germline CDR1 and CDR2: SEHNR and FQNEAQ (reference sequence). The CDR3 loop spans 15 amino acids. With 3 bases removed from V and 5 bases from J, the gap between germline ends came to 16 bases. Produced via immunoSEQ multiplex PCR; TCRdb's table is partial and in-frame only. The repertoire holds some 120,000 clones, with around nine tenths as singletons. Concerning this clone: Its antigen remains unidentified.

The specimen comprised peripheral blood, sampled on day 0 of AZD1222 vaccination. This chain joins TRBV7-9 and TRBJ2-5, with a weak D call TRBD1 (5 bases). The sequence was obtained from an adult in good health. The CDR3 DNA is TGTGCCAGCAGCTTGCGGACAAGGGGAACGGAGACCCAGTACTTC. The encoded protein is CASSLRTRGTETQYF.